This T cell receptor beta chain was sequenced for a study of monozygotic twins with inflammatory bowel disease. General observations from the study: Twins with IBD had fewer clonotypes in common with others than healthy twins, particularly during disease activity. Since immunosuppressive treatments differed, patient repertoires may have gained added variability.

Germline-derived CDR1 and CDR2 are LNHNV and YYDKDF (reference sequence). This CDR3 comprises 17 residues. As for this clonotype: Its antigen is still unknown.

Without any T cell sorting, total RNA was isolated from whole blood. Both TCRalpha and TCRbeta cDNA were subjected to two nested PCRs lasting about 16 and 10 cycles. TCRdb reprocessed the 5' RACE reads, with one entry per CDR3 protein and no DNA. In all, the sample yields 400,000 to 500,000 distinct CDR3 sequences. The receptor was derived from a human donor with ulcerative colitis or Crohn's disease, or a healthy co-twin of an affected twin (not recorded which). V and J are TRBV15 and TRBJ2-7. Sequenced: blood. CDR3 residues: CATSRPLLVAPTYEQYF.